Shown below are 10 T cell receptor beta chains from a single sample sequenced in a study of type 1 regulatory T cells. From the reads, TCRdb called clonotypes with MiXCR, one entry per CDR3 protein. The sample includes some 89,000 distinct CDR3 sequences, less than 40% of them seen just once. The sample was CD4+ T cells, either the whole sample or a sorted fraction (not recorded which). The receptors here all came from a human donor in good health.

J is TRBJ1-1 and V is TRBV19; D is ambiguous. The germline V gene encodes CDR1 LNHDA and CDR2 SQIVND (reference sequence). The CDR3 is 15 residues long. The V gene lost 3 bases and the J gene lost 4 bases, with 15 bases spanning the gap. The CDR3 sequence is CASSISPRAGTEAFF. The CDR3 nucleotides read TGTGCCAGTAGTATCAGCCCCAGAGCTGGCACTGAAGCTTTCTTT.

The chain recombines TRBV5-5 with TRBJ1-4; D gene ambiguous. From germline, CDR1 is SGHKS and CDR2 YYEKEE (reference sequence). The CDR3 loop spans 13 amino acids. The V and J ends lost 0 bases and 3 bases respectively, with 3 bases between them. This chain's CDR3 is CASSLGPNEKLFF. The CDR3 coding sequence is TGTGCCAGCAGCTTGGGTCCTAATGAAAAACTGTTTTTT.

The CDR3 region has the DNA TGTGCCAGCAGCCCCGGGGGGCATAGCAATCAGCCCCAGCATTTT. It encodes CASSPGGHSNQPQHF. This chain connects TRBV27 to TRBJ1-5, with D possibly matching TRBD1 (6 bases). The CDR3 length is 15 residues. Trimming stripped 6 bases from V and 0 bases from J, with 12 bases between. Germline V gene data show CDR1 as MNHEY and CDR2 as SMNVEV (reference sequence).

This clonotype was detected only a few times. The V and J genes are TRBV5-1 and TRBJ2-1; D gene ambiguous. Germline loops: CDR1 SGHRS, CDR2 YFSETQ. There are 14 residues in the CDR3. Trimming removed 3 bases from V and 3 bases from J, with 10 bases in between. This chain's CDR3 is CASSYGLDYNEQFF. The DNA of the CDR3 is TGCGCCAGCAGCTACGGGCTAGACTACAATGAGCAGTTCTTC.

The chain couples TRBV11-2 to TRBJ2-7, with D tentatively TRBD1 or TRBD2 (5 bases each). The CDR3 covers 12 residues. V lost 11 bases and J 0 bases, leaving 11 bases between the germline ends. Germline values: CDR1 SGHAT, CDR2 FQNNGV. The CDR3 is CAGGPHSYEQYF. The DNA for the CDR3 is TGTGCCGGGGGACCGCACTCCTACGAGCAGTACTTC.

The chain links TRBV5-4 to TRBJ2-1, with no clear D. Germline CDR1 reads SGHNT; CDR2 reads YYREEE (reference sequence). The CDR3 has 15 residues. The V and J ends lost 4 bases and 5 bases respectively, with 16 bases between them. The CDR3: CASSPGGMPHNEQFF. The DNA for the CDR3 is TGTGCCAGCAGCCCCGGTGGGATGCCACACAATGAGCAGTTCTTC.

This sequence joins TRBV29-1 and TRBJ2-7; D is possibly TRBD2 (6 bases). CDR3 length: 12 amino acids. The V end lost 6 bases, the J end lost 3 bases, and 12 bases lay between the germline ends. Germline CDR1 reads SQVTM; CDR2 reads ANQGSEA. The CDR3 DNA reads TGCAGCGTGCCGGGACTGAACTACGAGCAGTACTTC. This codes for CSVPGLNYEQYF.

The gene calls are TRBV3-1 and TRBJ2-5; weak D call: TRBD1 (5 bases). The ends were cut back, 0 bases at V and 2 bases at J, with 13 bases in the middle. The CDR3 spans 16 residues. The germline V gene encodes CDR1 LGHDT and CDR2 YNNKEL (reference sequence). CDR3 amino acids: CASSQDMGRAQETQYF. For the CDR3, the DNA is TGTGCCAGCAGCCAAGATATGGGCAGGGCGCAAGAGACCCAGTACTTC.

This clonotype was observed a few times. The gene calls are TRBV20-1 and TRBJ2-7; D possibly matches TRBD1 or TRBD2 (5 bases each). V was cut by 0 bases and J by 0 bases, with 12 bases left in between. This CDR3 contains 15 residues. Germline CDR1 and CDR2: DFQATT and SNEGSKA (reference sequence). The CDR3 DNA reads as TGCAGTGCTAGAGATGTTGGGACGGACTCCTACGAGCAGTACTTC. Its protein product is CSARDVGTDSYEQYF.

This clonotype was counted between two and nine times. This chain links TRBV6-2 or TRBV6-3 with TRBJ2-5, with D tentatively TRBD1 (6 bases). The V end was cut by 7 bases, the J end by 2 bases, with 17 bases between. The CDR3 is 15 residues long. Germline V gene sequence: CDR1 MNHEY, CDR2 SVGEGT. The CDR3 loop is CASTGGGRGQETQYF. In DNA form, the CDR3 reads TGTGCCAGCACCGGAGGCGGCAGGGGACAAGAGACCCAGTACTTC.